This T cell receptor (beta chain) is drawn from a study of OX40 agonist ivuxolimab in advanced cancers. In the study overall: In this trial design, patients received ivuxolimab intravenously at 0.01 to 10 mg/kg every 2 weeks. Partial responses were achieved by three patients: one hepatocellular carcinoma, two cutaneous melanoma. Mean age around 60 years, range 23 to 79; approximately 80% male.

CDR1 MNHEY and CDR2 SVGAGI come from the germline V gene. The CDR3 consists of 15 residues. V lost 2 bases and J 0 bases, leaving 8 bases between the germline ends. The assay was immunoSEQ multiplex PCR, and TCRdb's table has in-frame clones only and misses some. This table has 25,000 to 30,000 clones, 70% to 80% appearing once. This chain links TRBV6-5 with TRBJ1-5; D perhaps matches TRBD1 (5 bases). The TCR originated in an adult with an advanced solid tumor such as melanoma, head and neck, liver or kidney cancer. Sample: CD4+ or CD8+ T cells sorted from blood, taken in a trial of the OX40 agonist ivuxolimab. This chain's CDR3 is CASSYARGSNQPQHF. The CDR3 DNA follows: TGTGCCAGCAGTTACGCGAGGGGTAGCAATCAGCCCCAGCATTTT.